This TCR beta chain stems from a study of PD-L1 blockade in urothelial cancer. The table came from immunoSEQ multiplex PCR; TCRdb's copy has only in-frame clones and leaves some out. The profile shows 35,000 or so clones, approximately 84% of them singletons. Described time point: peripheral blood 6 weeks after treatment start. J was trimmed by 5 bases and V by 1 base; bases with no gene match: 6. Germline assignment: CDR1 SGHVS and CDR2 FQNEAQ. This CDR3 has 16 residues. The TCR originated in a man in his forties with urothelial cancer. The rearrangement joins TRBV7-8 to TRBJ2-1; TRBD2 agrees at 9 bases. Sequenced material: PBMCs, taken around atezolizumab (anti-PD-L1) treatment. This CDR3 reads CASSLGSLAGDNEQFF. Here the CDR3 DNA reads TGTGCCAGCAGCTTAGGCTCATTAGCGGGAGACAATGAGCAGTTCTTC.